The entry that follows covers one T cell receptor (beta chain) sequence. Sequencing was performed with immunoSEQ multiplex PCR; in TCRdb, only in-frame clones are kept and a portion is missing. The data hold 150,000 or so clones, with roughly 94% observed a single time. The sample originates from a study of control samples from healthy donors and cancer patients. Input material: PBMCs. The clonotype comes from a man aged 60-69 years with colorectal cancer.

In DNA, the CDR3 is TGTGCCAGCAGTTTCCCGGGACAGATATACGAGCAGTACTTC. It codes for CASSFPGQIYEQYF. J is TRBJ2-7 and V is TRBV5-4, with TRBD1 identical over 7 bases. The germline V gene encodes CDR1 SGHNT and CDR2 YYREEE (reference sequence). The CDR3 length is 14 residues. V gave up 5 bases and J gave up 4 bases; unmatched junction bases: 9.